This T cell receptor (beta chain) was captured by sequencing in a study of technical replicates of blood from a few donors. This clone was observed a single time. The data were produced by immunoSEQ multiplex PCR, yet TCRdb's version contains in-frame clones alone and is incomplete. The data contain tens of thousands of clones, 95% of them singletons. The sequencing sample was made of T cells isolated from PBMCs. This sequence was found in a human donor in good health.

The CDR3 bases are TGTGCCAGTAGTATTGGGGGCGCGAAAGGCTACACCTTC. It codes for CASSIGGAKGYTF. The gene calls are TRBV19 and TRBJ1-2; D perhaps matches TRBD1 (6 bases). Looked up from germline, CDR1 is LNHDA and CDR2 is SQIVND (reference sequence). The V end lost 3 bases, the J end lost 8 bases, and 13 bases lay between the germline ends. CDR3 length: 13 residues.